One sample yielded the 22 T cell receptor beta chains listed below, sequenced in a study of shared clonotypes between healthy human individuals. Method: immunoSEQ multiplex PCR; TCRdb's copy keeps in-frame clones and lacks some. The data contain 2,500,000 or so clones, under 95% of them seen just once; the ten biggest clones take up approximately 0.36%. Source material: naive CD4+ T cells from PBMCs. Sample subset: CD45RA+ positively selected. The receptors were gathered from a man aged 18 to 30 in good health. Some clones in this sample may be carry-over from other donors' samples.

The DNA for the CDR3 is TGTGCCAGCAGCTTAGGGACTAGCTGGGATGAGCAGTTCTTC. Translating gives CASSLGTSWDEQFF. The chain couples TRBV7-3 to TRBJ2-1, with 9 bases aligning to TRBD2. This CDR3 contains 14 residues. Unmatched junction bases numbered 4, after V lost 2 bases and J lost 8 bases. CDR1 and CDR2 from the germline V gene are SGHTA and FQGTGA.

This clone came up once. The chain has TRBV7-2 and TRBJ2-3, with TRBD2 matching over 9 bases. Trimming removed 1 base from V and 14 bases from J; junction bases left unmatched: 7. The CDR3 has 13 amino acids. CDR1 is SGHTA, CDR2 FQGNSA, per germline. The chain's CDR3 is CASSLGLAGPRYF. CDR3 in DNA: TGTGCCAGCAGCTTAGGGCTAGCGGGACCTCGGTATTTT.

V gene TRBV6-6 combines with J gene TRBJ1-1, with TRBD1 as a possible D gene (5 bases). This CDR3 contains 11 residues. The V and J ends lost 11 bases and 7 bases respectively, with 14 bases between them. CDR1 MNHNY and CDR2 SVGAGI come from the germline V gene (reference sequence). For the CDR3, the DNA is TGTGCCTCAGCGGCGGGGCGTGAAGCTTTCTTT. This sequence encodes CASAAGREAFF.

The chain combines TRBV29-1 with TRBJ2-5, with a weak D call TRBD1 (5 bases). The J call may be faulty, since TRBJ2-7 better matches the DNA end. Germline loops: CDR1 SQVTM, CDR2 ANQGSEA. CDR3 length: 13 residues. CDR3 loop: CSVDGPGRDEQYF. In nucleotides, the CDR3 is TGCAGCGTTGATGGACCCGGCAGGGACGAGCAGTACTTC.

This chain connects TRBV4-3 to TRBJ2-1, with a weak D call TRBD2 (7 bases). Germline lookup yields CDR1 LGHNA and CDR2 YSLEER. Trimming pared 0 bases from V and 6 bases from J, leaving 21 bases between. The CDR3 consists of 18 residues. CDR3 sequence reads: CASSQEKGNWEGVNEQFF. In DNA, the CDR3 is TGCGCCAGCAGCCAAGAGAAGGGGAATTGGGAGGGGGTCAATGAGCAGTTCTTC.

V gene TRBV7-8 combines with J gene TRBJ2-7; 8 positions agree with TRBD2. CDR1 is SGHVS, CDR2 FQNEAQ, per germline. V lost 2 bases, J lost 7 bases, and 4 bases stayed unmatched. The CDR3 extends over 13 amino acids. The CDR3 sequence is CASSLSREGEQYF. The DNA of the CDR3 is TGTGCCAGCAGCTTATCACGGGAGGGTGAGCAGTACTTC.

The rearrangement links TRBV7-9 to TRBJ1-5; D is perhaps TRBD1 (5 bases). CDR1 is SEHNR and CDR2 is FQNEAQ in the germline V gene (reference sequence). Trimming shortened V by 5 bases and J by 2 bases, and 13 bases separated the two germline ends. There are 15 residues in the CDR3. The CDR3 DNA is TGTGCCAGCAGCCCGGCGGGGGGGGGCAATCAGCCCCAGCATTTT. Translated: CASSPAGGGNQPQHF.

This rearrangement joins TRBV5-8 to TRBJ2-1; TRBD2 might be the D (6 bases). CDR3 size: 15 residues. V was trimmed by 4 bases and J by 4 bases, leaving 15 bases between them. CDR1 is SGHTS, CDR2 YDEGEE, per germline. In DNA, the CDR3 is TGTGCCAGCAGCGTCCCTAATAGCGGATACAATGAGCAGTTCTTC. It encodes CASSVPNSGYNEQFF.

V usage is TRBV6-1 and J usage is TRBJ2-7, with TRBD2 matching 9 bases. The CDR3 contains 13 residues. Germline V gene lookup returns CDR1 MNHNS and CDR2 SASEGT. V lost 7 bases, J lost 3 bases, and 4 bases stayed unmatched. The CDR3 region has the DNA TGTGCCAGCAACCTTAGCGGGAGCTACGAGCAGTACTTC. Residues: CASNLSGSYEQYF.

The V and J genes are TRBV7-2 and TRBJ2-2; tentative D call: TRBD2 (6 bases). CDR1 and CDR2 (germline): SGHTA, FQGNSA. This CDR3 has 16 amino acids. The V end lost 6 bases, the J end lost 4 bases, and 18 bases lay between the germline ends. DNA of the CDR3: TGTGCCAGCAGGGACCGGCGACTAGGGTCCACCGGGGAGCTGTTTTTT. As protein: CASRDRRLGSTGELFF.

This clone occurred once. The CDR3 nucleotides read TGTGCCAGCTCGCCTGCGGCACTGACCCTAGGTACTGAAGCTTTCTTT. Its protein product is CASSPAALTLGTEAFF. The rearrangement links TRBV18 to TRBJ1-1; D remains ambiguous. V lost 6 bases and J 5 bases, leaving 22 bases between the germline ends. The V gene's germline CDR1 is KGHSH and CDR2 LQKENI. The CDR3 spans 16 residues.

The chain is built from TRBV7-9 and TRBJ1-2; D gene ambiguous. V lost 1 base, J lost 4 bases, and 10 bases lay in between. The CDR3 is 14 residues long. Germline V gene sequence: CDR1 SEHNR, CDR2 FQNEAQ (reference sequence). Here the CDR3 reads CASSLGQTSYGYTF. CDR3 coding DNA: TGTGCCAGCAGCTTAGGCCAGACGAGCTATGGCTACACCTTC.

The chain couples TRBV14 to TRBJ2-5; 11 bases map to TRBD2. The V gene end was trimmed by 3 bases and the J gene end by 5 bases; junction bases not matched to a gene: 5. The CDR3 is made up of 15 amino acids. Germline lookup yields CDR1 SGHDN and CDR2 FVKESK. The CDR3 loop reads CASSQVLAGVETQYF. In nucleotides, the CDR3 is TGTGCCAGCAGCCAGGTACTAGCGGGAGTGGAGACCCAGTACTTC.

V gene TRBV18 combines with J gene TRBJ2-5, with 8 bases lining up with TRBD1. The CDR3 consists of 15 residues. Germline V lookup: CDR1 KGHSH, CDR2 LQKENI. The V and J ends lost 3 bases and 4 bases, in that order; junction bases with no gene match: 7. The CDR3 nucleotides are TGTGCCAGCTCACCGGAAGACAGGGGAGGAGAGACCCAGTACTTC. This codes for CASSPEDRGGETQYF.

A note on this clone: The sample carries other DNA sequences with the same CDR3. This chain joins TRBV29-1 and TRBJ2-7; no reliable D call. The CDR3 runs to 11 residues. Germline CDR1 reads SQVTM; CDR2 reads ANQGSEA. Trimming removed 4 bases from V and 3 bases from J, with 7 bases in between. The CDR3 DNA sequence: TGCAGCGTTGTTGGCGGCTACGAGCAGTACTTC. This sequence encodes CSVVGGYEQYF.

Regarding this clone: Other DNA sequences in this specimen translate into the identical CDR3. The chain joins TRBV28 to TRBJ2-3, with D hard to call. The CDR3 has 13 residues. V was trimmed by 6 bases and J by 0 bases, leaving 7 bases between them. The germline V gene encodes CDR1 MDHEN and CDR2 SYDVKM. The chain's CDR3 is CASSRDSTDTQYF. The CDR3 DNA reads as TGTGCCAGCAGCCGTGACAGCACAGATACGCAGTATTTT.

To note about this clone: Other nucleotide sequences from this sample produce the same CDR3. The rearrangement joins TRBV5-1 to TRBJ2-5; 12 bases line up with TRBD2. The CDR3 totals 15 residues. The V gene end was trimmed by 3 bases and the J gene end by 2 bases; junction bases not matched to a gene: 2. Germline V gene sequence: CDR1 SGHRS, CDR2 YFSETQ. The DNA for the CDR3 is TGCGCCAGCAGCTCCGGACTAGCGGGACAAGAGACCCAGTACTTC. Amino acid sequence: CASSSGLAGQETQYF.

The J gene is TRBJ1-4, the V gene TRBV5-1, with a tentative D call TRBD1 (5 bases). The V gene's germline CDR1 is SGHRS and CDR2 YFSETQ. The CDR3 is 17 residues long. The germline V and J ends were trimmed by 0 bases and 6 bases, with 18 bases remaining between them. The CDR3 DNA reads TGCGCCAGCAGCTTGGCGGCTTTAAGTGCGGGGGATGAAAAACTGTTTTTT. Its protein product is CASSLAALSAGDEKLFF.

Worth noting for this clone: The same CDR3 also results from other DNA sequences found in this sample. This rearrangement joins TRBV5-1 to TRBJ2-7, with 10 bases that match TRBD1. From germline, CDR1 is SGHRS and CDR2 YFSETQ. This CDR3 spans 15 amino acids. Trimming cost V 0 bases and J 3 bases; bases outside gene matches: 3. CDR3 loop: CASSLGGTGDYEQYF. The CDR3 DNA follows: TGCGCCAGCAGCTTGGGCGGGACAGGGGACTACGAGCAGTACTTC.

The chain has TRBV29-1 and TRBJ1-2; perhaps TRBD1 as D (5 bases). The CDR3 runs to 12 residues. V dropped 7 bases and J dropped 7 bases, with 16 bases sitting between them. Germline V gives CDR1 SQVTM, CDR2 ANQGSEA. This CDR3 reads CSAGQGRGGYTF. DNA for the CDR3: TGCAGCGCCGGCCAGGGAAGAGGTGGCTACACCTTC.

This chain connects TRBV6-6 to TRBJ1-1; D is ambiguous. The CDR3 runs to 11 residues. Germline assignment: CDR1 MNHNY and CDR2 SVGAGI (reference sequence). Trimming removed 2 bases from V and 8 bases from J, with 6 bases in between. The CDR3 region has the DNA TGTGCCAGCAGTTACCGTTCCGAAGCTTTCTTT. It encodes CASSYRSEAFF.

The J gene is TRBJ1-2, the V gene TRBV30; 7 positions agree with TRBD1. CDR1 and CDR2 from the germline V gene are GTSNPN and SVGIG (reference sequence). Unmatched junction bases numbered 10, after V lost 2 bases and J lost 7 bases. There are 14 residues in the CDR3. CDR3 nucleotide sequence: TGTGCCTGGAGTCGCTCTACAGGGGCGGTTGGCTACACCTTC. Protein sequence: CAWSRSTGAVGYTF.